The clone carrying this T cell receptor (beta chain) was observed a handful of times. This sample was included in a study of identical twins. TCRdb reprocessed the 5' RACE reads via MiXCR and lists one record per CDR3 protein. The table has 1.5 million to 2 million distinct CDR3 sequences, roughly a third seen once. CDR1 and CDR2 from the germline V gene are SGHRS and YFSETQ. V was cut by 0 bases and J by 0 bases, with 6 bases left in between. The CDR3 is 14 amino acids. Input material: cord blood. The origin of this receptor is a newborn girl in good health. The chain is built from TRBV5-1 and TRBJ1-1; D gene ambiguous. The CDR3 reads CASSLADVNTEAFF. Here the CDR3 DNA reads TGCGCCAGCAGCTTGGCTGACGTGAACACTGAAGCTTTCTTT. The full variable domain, with the rest looked up from reference TRBV5-1 and TRBJ1-1, is KAGVTQTPRYLIKTRGQQVTLSCSPISGHRSVSWYQQTPGQGLQFLFEYFSETQRNKGNFPGRFSGRQFSNSRSEMNVSTLELGDSALYLCASSLADVNTEAFFGQGTRLTVV.